These 22 T cell receptor beta chains originate from one sample sequenced in a study of shared clonotypes between healthy human individuals. Profiled with immunoSEQ multiplex PCR; TCRdb holds only in-frame clones, not every one. The sample contains roughly 1,600,000 clones, about 98.5% of which appear only once. The sample was naive CD4+ T cells sorted from blood. As for subset: CD45RA+ positively selected. The receptors originated from a man in his thirties or forties in good health.

This chain uses TRBV27 with TRBJ2-2; 11 nucleotides agree with TRBD1. Germline trimming cut 5 bases from V and 3 bases from J; bases unmatched to any gene: 2. Germline V gives CDR1 MNHEY, CDR2 SMNVEV (reference sequence). This CDR3 is 15 amino acids long. CDR3 sequence (DNA): TGTGCCAGCAGTAGGGACAGGGGGGACACCGGGGAGCTGTTTTTT. Translating gives CASSRDRGDTGELFF.

The chain carries TRBV23-1 and TRBJ1-5, with TRBD1 matching 10 bases. TRBV23-1 is flagged as an ORF with uncertain function. The CDR3 contains 15 residues. V lost 7 bases and J lost 4; bases outside the gene matches: 7. The DNA for the CDR3 is TGCGCCAGCACTACCGGGACAGGGGCAAATCAGCCCCAGCATTTT. This translates into CASTTGTGANQPQHF.

The table lists this clone with a count of one. The chain has TRBV27 and TRBJ2-7, with 9 bases matching TRBD1. The ends lost 6 bases at V and 2 bases at J; junction bases unmatched: 8. CDR1 is MNHEY, CDR2 SMNVEV, per germline (reference sequence). CDR3 size: 15 residues. The CDR3 coding sequence is TGTGCCAGCAGCCTAAGGACAGGGGACCCCTACGAGCAGTACTTC. Its translation: CASSLRTGDPYEQYF.

The V gene is TRBV5-1, the J gene TRBJ2-2, with 12 bases aligning to TRBD2. The CDR3 has 18 amino acids. Germline V CDR1 and CDR2: SGHRS, YFSETQ. V shed 4 bases and J 7 bases; nucleotides not matched to a gene: 14. The CDR3, as DNA: TGCGCCAGCAGCCCCACTATGATGACTAGCGGGAGAGGCGGGGAGCTGTTTTTT. Translating it yields CASSPTMMTSGRGGELFF.

Written as DNA, the CDR3 is TGTGCCAGCTCACGGCGGGATATGTCCTACAATGAGCAGTTCTTC. This translates into CASSRRDMSYNEQFF. The chain links TRBV18 to TRBJ2-1, with D possibly matching TRBD2 (6 bases). The CDR3 contains 15 residues. Trimming pared 4 bases from V and 1 base from J, leaving 11 bases between. Germline-derived CDR1 and CDR2 are KGHSH and LQKENI.

The rearrangement uses TRBV11-2 and TRBJ2-7; D unclear. Germline lookup yields CDR1 SGHAT and CDR2 FQNNGV. The CDR3 covers 14 residues. V shed 0 bases and J shed 1 base, with 7 bases lying between them. The CDR3 reads CASSLERLSYEQYF. The CDR3 nucleotides are TGTGCCAGCAGCTTAGAACGGCTTTCCTACGAGCAGTACTTC.

The V call is TRBV7-6, the J call TRBJ2-1, with D possibly matching TRBD2 (6 bases). This CDR3 comprises 15 residues. The germline V gene encodes CDR1 SGHVS and CDR2 FNYEAQ. V lost 7 bases, J lost 3 bases, and 16 bases lay in between. The CDR3 DNA follows: TGTGCCAGCACCTGGCGGGCGGGGAACTACAATGAGCAGTTCTTC. Its translation is CASTWRAGNYNEQFF.

V gene TRBV11-3 combines with J gene TRBJ1-2; D is unresolved. The germline V and J ends were trimmed by 7 bases and 5 bases, with 23 bases remaining between them. The germline gives CDR1 SGHNT, CDR2 YENEEA. This CDR3 comprises 16 residues. CDR3 sequence reads: CASNLHPPGHKYGYTF. DNA of the CDR3: TGTGCCAGCAACCTCCACCCGCCCGGTCATAAATATGGCTACACCTTC.

The V and J genes are TRBV18 and TRBJ2-1, with 13 bases identical to TRBD2. Germline trimming cut 5 bases from V and 10 bases from J; bases unmatched to any gene: 5. CDR1 and CDR2 (germline): KGHSH, LQKENI. The CDR3 runs to 14 residues. The CDR3 spells CASSGLAGVREQFF. In nucleotides, the CDR3 is TGTGCCAGCTCAGGACTAGCGGGAGTGCGGGAGCAGTTCTTC.

This chain joins TRBV25-1 and TRBJ2-3; 7 nucleotides align to TRBD2. There are 16 residues in the CDR3. V shed 1 base, J shed 4 bases, and the junction held 8 bases outside the gene matches. Germline lookup yields CDR1 MGHDK and CDR2 SYGVNS. For the CDR3, the DNA is TGTGCCAGCAGTGAATTAAGCGGGACTCTCCCAGATACGCAGTATTTT. Translating it yields CASSELSGTLPDTQYF.

The chain carries TRBV6-5 and TRBJ2-7, with 10 bases identical to TRBD2. The CDR3 consists of 13 residues. Germline trimming cut 6 bases from V and 4 bases from J; bases unmatched to any gene: 3. Germline V gives CDR1 MNHEY, CDR2 SVGAGI. DNA for the CDR3: TGTGCCAGCAGACGGACTAGCGGATACGAGCAGTACTTC. Protein: CASRRTSGYEQYF.

The chain uses TRBV10-3 and TRBJ2-7, with 7 bases matching TRBD1. Trimming cost V 2 bases and J 3 bases; bases outside gene matches: 4. This CDR3 has 14 amino acids. CDR1 and CDR2 (germline): ENHRY, SYGVKD. The CDR3 DNA is TGTGCCATCAGTGAGCCGTACAGGGGCTACGAGCAGTACTTC. Its protein is CAISEPYRGYEQYF.

V is TRBV7-9 and J is TRBJ1-2; maybe TRBD1 (6 bases). Germline V gene data show CDR1 as SEHNR and CDR2 as FQNEAQ (reference sequence). Trimming removed 1 base at V and 1 base at J, with 19 bases between. This CDR3 contains 18 residues. The CDR3 coding sequence is TGTGCCAGCAGCTTAGAGGCTGAACAGGGATGGGTTAACTATGGCTACACCTTC. This sequence encodes CASSLEAEQGWVNYGYTF.

The CDR3 DNA sequence: TGCGCCAGCAGCTTAATCTCGTCCAATGGCTACACCTTC. Translating gives CASSLISSNGYTF. V is TRBV5-1 and J is TRBJ1-2; no clear D. Germline V gene lookup returns CDR1 SGHRS and CDR2 YFSETQ. This CDR3 contains 13 residues. Between the trimmed V and J ends, which lost 2 bases and 6 bases, there was a span of 11 bases. The whole variable domain, filled in from reference TRBV5-1 and TRBJ1-2, reads KAGVTQTPRYLIKTRGQQVTLSCSPISGHRSVSWYQQTPGQGLQFLFEYFSETQRNKGNFPGRFSGRQFSNSRSEMNVSTLELGDSALYLCASSLISSNGYTFGSGTRLTVV.

The chain recombines TRBV18 with TRBJ2-2; 12 nucleotides line up with TRBD2. The CDR3 loop spans 18 amino acids. V was clipped by 6 bases and J by 0 bases; unmatched bases: 8. The germline V gene encodes CDR1 KGHSH and CDR2 LQKENI. CDR3 region: CASSEAGTSGPNTGELFF. The CDR3, as DNA: TGTGCCAGCTCGGAGGCCGGGACTAGCGGGCCGAACACCGGGGAGCTGTTTTTT. Using reference TRBV18 and TRBJ2-2 for the parts outside the CDR3, the full variable domain is NAGVMQNPRHLVRRRGQEARLRCSPMKGHSHVYWYRQLPEEGLKFMVYLQKENIIDESGMPKERFSAEFPKEGPSILRIQQVVRGDSAAYFCASSEAGTSGPNTGELFFGEGSRLTVL.

The J gene is TRBJ2-3, the V gene TRBV28; D gene unclear. V lost 6 bases, J lost 5 bases, and 9 bases lay in between. The CDR3 covers 12 residues. Germline CDR1 and CDR2: MDHEN and SYDVKM. This CDR3 is CASSPWGDTQYF. The CDR3, as DNA: TGTGCCAGCAGCCCTTGGGGAGATACGCAGTATTTT.

The gene calls are TRBV12-5 and TRBJ2-1; D might be TRBD1 (6 bases). The CDR3 spans 15 residues. The germline CDR1 and CDR2 sequences are LGHNT and FRNRAP. Deletions cut 0 bases from V and 4 bases from J, with 10 bases between. The CDR3 loop is CASGLVHGQYNEQFF. Written as DNA, the CDR3 is TGTGCTAGTGGTTTGGTGCACGGACAGTACAATGAGCAGTTCTTC.

The gene calls are TRBV11-3 and TRBJ2-5; D possibly corresponds to TRBD1 (6 bases). Germline-derived CDR1 and CDR2 are SGHNT and YENEEA. With 1 base removed from V and 0 bases from J, the gap between germline ends came to 12 bases. There are 16 residues in the CDR3. The CDR3 DNA reads TGTGCCAGCAGCTTAGGTCGGGACAAATACCAAGAGACCCAGTACTTC. This codes for CASSLGRDKYQETQYF.

The chain carries TRBV28 and TRBJ2-1, with 7 bases fitting TRBD1. J lost 1 base, V lost 5 bases, and 11 bases had no gene match. Germline CDR1 is MDHEN and CDR2 is SYDVKM. CDR3 size: 17 residues. The CDR3 nucleotides read TGTGCCAGCAGTCTATACCCCCCGGACAGGTCCTACAATGAGCAGTTCTTC. Translated: CASSLYPPDRSYNEQFF.

The chain has TRBV6-5 and TRBJ1-2; the match to TRBD1 covers 7 bases. The CDR3 is 15 amino acids. V lost 6 bases to trimming and J lost 8 bases; unmatched junction nucleotides: 15. The germline V gene has CDR1 MNHEY and CDR2 SVGAGI. The CDR3 region is CASRGQAIHRIGYTF. Written as DNA, the CDR3 is TGTGCCAGCAGAGGACAGGCAATTCACCGGATAGGCTACACCTTC.

The J gene is TRBJ2-3, the V gene TRBV4-3, with no clear D. The CDR3 is made up of 14 amino acids. Germline loops: CDR1 LGHNA, CDR2 YSLEER. Trimming cost V 4 bases and J 2 bases, with 10 bases left between them. The CDR3 nucleotides are TGCGCCAGCAGCCTGGCGGAGCCCACAGATACGCAGTATTTT. This sequence encodes CASSLAEPTDTQYF.

The rearrangement links TRBV7-9 to TRBJ2-2, with TRBD1 matching over 8 bases. Germline values: CDR1 SEHNR, CDR2 FQNEAQ (reference sequence). This CDR3 comprises 14 residues. The V gene end was trimmed by 5 bases and the J gene end by 7 bases; junction bases not matched to a gene: 6. The CDR3 nucleotides read TGTGCCAGCAGCGAGGGACAGGCAATCGGGGAGCTGTTTTTT. This translates into CASSEGQAIGELFF.